The 11 T cell receptor beta chains presented below share a single source sample, sequenced in a study of metastatic and nonmetastatic thyroid tumors. From the PCR reads, TCRdb re-called clones with MiXCR. Found here are about 21,000 clones, roughly 27% of them singletons; the top ten hold 14%. The entire patient cohort was treatment-naive prior to thyroid surgery. Specimen: tumor tissue. The source is a male donor with papillary thyroid cancer or a benign thyroid nodule (not recorded which). Some clones in this sample may be carry-over from other donors' samples.

This clone was seen ten or more times. With a much larger clone just one base away, this may be a read error. This sequence joins TRBV5-1 and TRBJ1-1; TRBD1 might be the D (5 bases). This CDR3 spans 14 amino acids. Per the germline V gene, CDR1 is SGHRS and CDR2 is YFSETQ. CDR3 region: CASSLEGENTEASF. In DNA, the CDR3 is TGCGCCAGCAGCTTGGAAGGGGAGAACACTGAAGCTTCCTTT.

This clone was picked up many times. The rearrangement links TRBV6-1 to TRBJ1-3, with D tentatively TRBD1 (5 bases). V lost 1 base and J 4 bases, leaving 14 bases between the germline ends. CDR1 MNHNS and CDR2 SASEGT come from the germline V gene. The CDR3 totals 16 residues. In DNA, the CDR3 is TGTGCCAGCAGTGAAGTTGCAGGGTCGAACGGAAACACCATATATTTT. This encodes CASSEVAGSNGNTIYF.

This clone was observed at least ten times. V usage is TRBV5-1 and J usage is TRBJ2-3; 9 bases agree with TRBD2. This CDR3 has 15 amino acids. CDR1 and CDR2 (germline): SGHRS, YFSETQ. V shed 4 bases and J 0 bases; nucleotides not matched to a gene: 3. CDR3 bases: TGCGCCAGCAGCGGCACTAGCGGGAGCACAGATACGCAGTATTTT. This gives the protein CASSGTSGSTDTQYF.

The chain joins TRBV29-1 to TRBJ1-4; TRBD1 matches 7 bases. CDR3 length: 11 amino acids. In germline, CDR1 is SQVTM, CDR2 ANQGSEA. The junction had 10 bases not matched to a gene; V was cut back by 7 bases and J by 14 bases. CDR3 sequence: CSATDRLRLFF. In DNA, the CDR3 is TGCAGCGCCACGGACAGGCTCCGGCTGTTTTTT.

This clone was found many times. Other DNA variants within this sample encode the same CDR3. The chain combines TRBV20-1 with TRBJ1-6, with a weak D call TRBD1 (6 bases). Germline lookup yields CDR1 DFQATT and CDR2 SNEGSKA (reference sequence). This CDR3 comprises 16 residues. The V and J ends lost 3 bases and 8 bases respectively, with 20 bases between them. The CDR3 nucleotides read TGCAGTGCTAGCCCCCAGGGGCAGCGATTCGATTCACCCCTCCACTTT. The encoded protein is CSASPQGQRFDSPLHF.

Ten or more counts support this clone. V and J are TRBV7-8 and TRBJ1-2; 7 bases are a match to TRBD1. Losses at the gene ends were 5 bases for V and 8 bases for J; bases not matched to a gene: 8. The CDR3 totals 13 residues. Germline CDR1 is SGHVS and CDR2 is FQNEAQ. The CDR3: CASSPDRVRGYTF. As DNA, the CDR3 is TGTGCCAGCAGCCCCGACAGGGTACGAGGCTACACCTTC.

This clone has ten or more counts. This chain joins TRBV12-3 or TRBV12-4 and TRBJ2-3; no clear D. The length of the CDR3 is 12 residues. Trimming left V 6 bases short and J 5 bases short, with 9 bases between. The CDR3 sequence is CASSRRVDTQYF. CDR3 DNA: TGTGCCAGCAGCCGCCGGGTAGATACGCAGTATTTT.

This clone was counted ten times or more. V and J are TRBV7-2 and TRBJ2-2; 8 bases line up with TRBD2. Trimming took 4 bases from V and 7 from J; bases not matched to a gene: 5. Germline assignment: CDR1 SGHTA and CDR2 FQGNSA. CDR3 length: 14 amino acids. The CDR3 spells CASSSGLGSGELFF. DNA of the CDR3: TGTGCCAGCAGCTCGGGACTAGGAAGCGGGGAGCTGTTTTTT.

This rearrangement joins TRBV5-1 to TRBJ2-3; 8 nucleotides line up with TRBD2. The germline V gene has CDR1 SGHRS and CDR2 YFSETQ. V lost 4 bases, J lost 0 bases, and 7 bases stayed unmatched. The CDR3 sequence is 16 residues long. The CDR3 DNA reads as TGCGCCAGCAGCCTGGATGGACTAGCCAGCACAGATACGCAGTATTTT. Translation: CASSLDGLASTDTQYF.

By share of the sample, this clone is medium-sized. The sample holds other DNA sequences that translate to the same CDR3. The V gene is TRBV7-9, the J gene TRBJ1-2; 8 nucleotides line up with TRBD1. The CDR3 is made up of 14 amino acids. V lost 5 bases to trimming and J lost 4 bases; unmatched junction nucleotides: 6. Germline CDR1 and CDR2: SEHNR and FQNEAQ (reference sequence). The CDR3 protein is CASSPSGGVYGYTF. CDR3 bases: TGTGCCAGCAGCCCTTCAGGGGGCGTCTATGGCTACACCTTC.

This clone has just a few counts. Germline is not matched at one junction end, which may reflect a read error. The chain employs TRBV12-3 or TRBV12-4 and TRBJ2-1, with TRBD1 matching over 9 bases. This CDR3 contains 15 residues. The CDR3, as DNA: TGTGCCATCAGTCGGACAGGGGAATTGTCCAATGAGCAGTTCTTC. Protein: CAISRTGELSNEQFF.